This TCR beta chain originates from a study of cytomegalovirus exposure and HLA in healthy donors listed by TCRdb under 2017. Looking at the study overall: A later analysis indicated that the 90 to 150 validation repertoires were generated on the platform also employed for the roughly 650 repertoires of the first cohort. Besides the first cohort of approximately 710 subjects, a separate validation cohort made up of 120 different subjects was used. High-throughput TCR immunosequencing, statistical association of individual TCRs with disease status, and machine learning were combined to predict cytomegalovirus infection status. The study was designed to test whether signatures of past pathogen exposure could be identified by cataloging public T cell receptors.

This clone was seen only once. This clone's antigen is unknown. Nothing much larger sits one base from this clone, and base qualities are not available. The donors were included in the validation cohort of 120 subjects, a group kept apart from the approximately 700-subject first cohort. V drops 3 bases and J drops 0 bases, leaving 10 bases in between. There are 15 amino acids in the CDR3, from cysteine to phenylalanine inclusive. Kept here is only the CDR3 DNA, which spans 45 bases and is read in frame from base 1. Per the germline V gene, ENHRY is the CDR1 and SYGVKD is the CDR2. Library construction relied on the immunoSEQ multiplex PCR assay. As for the original processing: To diagnose cytomegalovirus status from the catalog of TCR beta chain sequences, a statistical classification framework was built. This is the immuneACCESS table as TCRdb keeps it, with only in-frame sequences that have V and J called. A part of the clones is gone; compared with another copy, unresolved V genes explain less than half, and the rest is unexplained. V and J calls and clone size are copied from that table; D and trimming were computed from the DNA. The sample includes 200,000 to 300,000 clones, with around 91% observed a single time. The ten top clones hold 3.1% of the sample.

Study-level results and caveats: Most TCR sequences were observed very rarely across donors, whereas some public TCRs were present in many individuals. A few of the identified cytomegalovirus-associated TCR beta chains were confirmed in vitro to be specific for cytomegalovirus antigens. A total of about 150 TCR beta chains were listed by the study as associated with cytomegalovirus. The authors suggested that the approach could potentially be extended to other disease states and immunological phenotypes. A later analysis found that TCRs clustered in the first cohort also tended to co-occur in the roughly 120 validation repertoires, with just under 95% of cluster scores above 0. Cytomegalovirus status was reported to be diagnosed by the classifier with high specificity and sensitivity in both the original and validation cohorts. A later analysis lacked HLA typing for the validation cohort, so it scored co-occurrence in that cohort across all 120 or so repertoires.

Rearrangement joined TRBV10-3 to TRBJ2-3; no D segment can be confidently identified. This clonotype originated in a woman aged 25 to 39 in good health and CMV-seronegative. The sequencing sample was made of PBMCs. CDR3 protein: CAISEWGSSTDTQYF. The sequenced DNA is TGTGCCATCAGTGAATGGGGTTCCAGCACAGATACGCAGTATTTT.